This T cell receptor (beta chain) was identified during a study of identical twins. MiXCR, applied by TCRdb to the 5' RACE reads, yields one record per CDR3 protein. The sample includes approximately 500,000 distinct CDR3 sequences, roughly 24% of them seen just once. The CDR3 extends over 13 amino acids. Germline lookup yields CDR1 SGHNT and CDR2 YYREEE (reference sequence). The V gene lost 3 bases and the J gene lost 0 bases, with 6 bases spanning the gap. These same records also appear under a second study, on T cells expressing NK-cell markers.

Sequenced input: CD4+ T cells sorted from blood. The gene calls are TRBV5-4 and TRBJ1-2; D is possibly TRBD1 (5 bases). This receptor was identified in a woman aged 18-35 years in good health. In nucleotides, the CDR3 is TGTGCCAGCAGCTGGGGGACTAACTATGGCTACACCTTC. Residues: CASSWGTNYGYTF.